The following is a T cell receptor beta chain sequence with its context. Researchers amplified the TCR beta CDR3 regions from RNA transcripts. The HTBI primer set served for first-round RT-PCR of the TCR CDR3. TCRdb used MiXCR to reprocess the multiplex PCR reads, holding one entry per CDR3 protein. The table has hundreds of thousands of distinct CDR3 sequences, approximately 15% seen once. The sample is drawn from a study of T cells in Graves' hyperthyroidism and ophthalmopathy. Germline CDR1 reads LNHDA; CDR2 reads SQIVND (reference sequence). This CDR3 is built from 15 residues. Trimming shortened V by 4 bases and J by 2 bases, and 9 bases separated the two germline ends.

The sequencing input was blood. This sequence joins TRBV19 and TRBJ2-6; D unclear. This clonotype was sampled from a woman aged 35 to 49 with Graves' ophthalmopathy. The CDR3 region has the DNA TGTGCCAGTAGTACAAAGGTGACTGGGGCCAACGTCCTGACTTTC. Translated: CASSTKVTGANVLTF.